Shown below are 16 T cell receptor beta chains from a single sample sequenced in a study of T cell responses to AZD1222 COVID-19 vaccine. The repertoire was sequenced with immunoSEQ multiplex PCR; TCRdb's copy has only in-frame clones and lacks some. The sample totals under 150,000 clones; its top ten clones hold roughly 2%. Specimen: peripheral blood. The receptors come from an adult in good health.

The gene calls are TRBV5-1 and TRBJ2-3; D unresolved. The CDR3 spans 12 residues. Germline CDR1 is SGHRS and CDR2 is YFSETQ. V lost 4 bases to trimming and J lost 4 bases, with 7 bases between them. The CDR3 DNA reads TGCGCCAGCAGCCCGTCTGCAGATACGCAGTATTTT. It yields the protein CASSPSADTQYF.

The chain employs TRBV9 and TRBJ1-3; possible D gene TRBD1, 5 bases. The germline gives CDR1 SGDLS, CDR2 YYNGEE. The CDR3 length is 16 residues. V was shortened by 2 bases and J by 0 bases, with 12 bases between the two germline ends. The CDR3 bases are TGTGCCAGCAGCGTTGCAGGGACCTACTCTGGAAACACCATATATTTT. It is translated as CASSVAGTYSGNTIYF.

The rearrangement uses TRBV7-9 and TRBJ1-1; D not resolved. CDR3 length: 13 amino acids. V lost 2 bases to trimming and J lost 1 base, with 5 bases between them. Germline CDR1 is SEHNR and CDR2 is FQNEAQ (reference sequence). CDR3 sequence reads: CASSLQPNTEAFF. The CDR3 region has the DNA TGTGCCAGCAGCTTACAACCGAACACTGAAGCTTTCTTT.

V is TRBV7-9 and J is TRBJ1-2; D gene ambiguous. V shed 2 bases and J shed 2 bases, with 9 bases lying between them. This CDR3 has 14 amino acids. Germline loops: CDR1 SEHNR, CDR2 FQNEAQ (reference sequence). Here the CDR3 DNA reads TGTGCCAGCAGCTTAAGCTCACAAAACTATGGCTACACCTTC. It codes for CASSLSSQNYGYTF.

The J gene is TRBJ2-7, the V gene TRBV5-8; 8 bases map to TRBD1. The germline CDR1 and CDR2 sequences are SGHTS and YDEGEE. The CDR3 length is 14 residues. With V trimmed by 4 bases and J by 9 bases, 12 bases remained unmatched. The CDR3 protein is CASSPQGVLRAQYF. CDR3 sequence (DNA): TGTGCCAGCAGCCCACAGGGGGTTCTACGAGCGCAGTACTTC.

The gene calls are TRBV29-1 and TRBJ2-3, with D possibly being TRBD1 or TRBD2 (5 bases each). CDR1 is SQVTM and CDR2 is ANQGSEA in the germline V gene. The CDR3 runs to 15 residues. Trimming shortened V by 3 bases and J by 2 bases, and 15 bases separated the two germline ends. The CDR3 DNA sequence: TGCAGCGTTGACCCCGTAGGGACCCACACAGATACGCAGTATTTT. It codes for CSVDPVGTHTDTQYF.

CDR3 protein: CASSQGAGDTDTQYF. The DNA for the CDR3 is TGTGCCAGCAGCCAAGGAGCAGGGGACACAGATACGCAGTATTTT. The chain has TRBV3-1 (or the pseudogene TRBV3-2) and TRBJ2-3; possibly TRBD1 for D (6 bases). This CDR3 spans 15 amino acids. V was clipped by 1 base and J by 2 bases, with 10 bases between them. Germline V gives CDR1 LGHDT, CDR2 YNNKEL (reference sequence).

V gene TRBV6-6 combines with J gene TRBJ2-1; 14 nucleotides align to TRBD2. Germline CDR1 is MNHNY and CDR2 is SVGAGI (reference sequence). With V trimmed by 6 bases and J by 4 bases, 11 bases remained unmatched. The CDR3 contains 18 residues. CDR3 bases: TGTGCCAGCAGCCGACTAGCGGGGGGGCCAGTGAAGTACAATGAGCAGTTCTTC. It translates to CASSRLAGGPVKYNEQFF.

The V gene is TRBV6-6, the J gene TRBJ1-5; maybe TRBD1 (6 bases). Trimming removed 4 bases at V and 7 bases at J, with 14 bases between. The CDR3 runs to 14 residues. Per the germline V gene, CDR1 is MNHNY and CDR2 is SVGAGI (reference sequence). In DNA, the CDR3 is TGTGCCAGCAGTTTAACCCAGGGGAGCCAGCCCCAGCATTTT. Protein sequence: CASSLTQGSQPQHF.

The CDR3 nucleotides are TGTGCCAGCAGCTTAGGTCAAACAGGGGGGGAGCAGTTCTTC. This translates into CASSLGQTGGEQFF. The chain is built from TRBV11-3 and TRBJ2-1; TRBD1 aligns across 8 bases. CDR3 size: 14 residues. The ends lost 1 base at V and 10 bases at J; junction bases unmatched: 6. Germline loops: CDR1 SGHNT, CDR2 YENEEA.

Remarks on this clone: This CDR3 is also generated by other DNA sequences in the sample. This chain links TRBV6-5 with TRBJ1-6; TRBD1 might be the D (5 bases). CDR1 is MNHEY, CDR2 SVGAGI, per germline. This CDR3 comprises 15 residues. V was shortened by 0 bases and J by 5 bases, with 8 bases between the two germline ends. CDR3 protein: CASSYSGTNNSPLHF. In nucleotides, the CDR3 is TGTGCCAGCAGTTACTCTGGGACGAATAATTCACCCCTCCACTTT.

The V call is TRBV4-1, the J call TRBJ1-6, with TRBD1 as a possible D gene (5 bases). Trimming removed 4 bases at V and 7 bases at J, with 14 bases between. Germline values: CDR1 MGHRA, CDR2 YSYEKL. The length of the CDR3 is 15 residues. The CDR3 protein is CASSPTRDGNSPLHF. DNA for the CDR3: TGCGCCAGCAGCCCCACCCGGGACGGGAATTCACCCCTCCACTTT.

The chain has TRBV5-6 and TRBJ1-2; 7 nucleotides match TRBD1. There are 15 residues in the CDR3. CDR1 and CDR2 (germline): SGHDT, YYEEEE. The junction had 12 bases not matched to a gene; V was cut back by 4 bases and J by 6 bases. CDR3: CASSATGESRHGYTF. DNA for the CDR3: TGTGCCAGCAGCGCTACAGGGGAATCCCGGCATGGCTACACCTTC.

The rearrangement links TRBV12-3 or TRBV12-4 to TRBJ1-2, with D maybe TRBD1 (6 bases). V lost 3 bases and J lost 11, with 16 bases in between. The CDR3 runs to 13 residues. The CDR3 region is CASSLGALRYYTF. CDR3 DNA sequence: TGTGCCAGCAGTTTGGGGGCATTGAGGTATTACACCTTC.

The chain uses TRBV6-6 and TRBJ1-5; 7 nucleotides match TRBD1. Trimming cost V 6 bases and J 6 bases; bases outside gene matches: 8. The CDR3 is made up of 14 amino acids. CDR1 and CDR2 (germline): MNHNY, SVGAGI (reference sequence). This chain's CDR3 is CASRQGEGGQPQHF. The CDR3 region has the DNA TGTGCCAGCAGGCAGGGGGAAGGCGGTCAGCCCCAGCATTTT.

This chain joins TRBV5-1 and TRBJ2-5; TRBD1 or TRBD2 may be the D gene (6 bases each). This CDR3 spans 16 amino acids. Germline CDR1 is SGHRS and CDR2 is YFSETQ. V was clipped by 2 bases and J by 4 bases, with 18 bases between them. CDR3 residues: CASSFTGTPGVETQYF. The CDR3 nucleotides read TGCGCCAGCAGCTTCACCGGGACTCCAGGGGTAGAGACCCAGTACTTC.